The 21 T cell receptor beta chains given below trace back to one sample, sequenced in a study of blood T cell repertoires in COVID-19. Generated by immunoSEQ multiplex PCR, the TCRdb table keeps only in-frame clones and is missing some. The sample comprises about 130,000 clones, around 83% of which are singletons, and roughly 3% rests with the top ten. Sequencing input: peripheral blood. These receptors originate from a woman of 80 years or more with acute or convalescent COVID-19.

This chain links TRBV5-8 with TRBJ1-1; 9 nucleotides agree with TRBD1. V dropped 0 bases and J dropped 6; count of bases not matched to a gene: 0. The CDR3 is 13 residues long. Germline assignment: CDR1 SGHTS and CDR2 YDEGEE. DNA for the CDR3: TGTGCCAGCAGCTTGGGGACAGGGGCTGAAGCTTTCTTT. It specifies CASSLGTGAEAFF.

The chain carries TRBV5-1 and TRBJ2-2, with D possibly TRBD2 on 6 matching bases. Trimming pared 2 bases from V and 2 bases from J, leaving 10 bases between. Germline V gives CDR1 SGHRS, CDR2 YFSETQ. The CDR3 runs 15 residues. Here the CDR3 reads CASSLSGTNTGELFF. CDR3 in DNA: TGCGCCAGCAGCTTATCCGGGACTAACACCGGGGAGCTGTTTTTT.

The chain combines TRBV6-4 with TRBJ2-7, with 8 bases identical to TRBD2. CDR1 is MRHNA and CDR2 is SNTAGT in the germline V gene. The CDR3 runs 11 residues. J was trimmed by 5 bases and V by 8 bases; bases with no gene match: 2. The CDR3 DNA follows: TGTGCCAGCCCGGGGGGGAACGAGCAGTACTTC. This gives the protein CASPGGNEQYF.

J is TRBJ1-6 and V is TRBV6-5; a weak D match, TRBD1 (6 bases). Trimming took 2 bases from V and 2 from J, leaving 7 bases between them. There are 15 residues in the CDR3. Germline values: CDR1 MNHEY, CDR2 SVGAGI. This chain's CDR3 is CASSYKGAYNSPLHF. In DNA form, the CDR3 reads TGTGCCAGCAGTTACAAGGGGGCCTATAATTCACCCCTCCACTTT.

The chain combines TRBV6-5 with TRBJ2-6; D might be TRBD1 (6 bases). Germline assignment: CDR1 MNHEY and CDR2 SVGAGI. CDR3 length: 15 residues. V lost 4 bases, J lost 4 bases, and 11 bases lay in between. CDR3 nucleotide sequence: TGTGCCAGCAGTTGGGACAACGGCGGGGCCAACGTCCTGACTTTC. It specifies CASSWDNGGANVLTF.

This chain connects TRBV10-3 to TRBJ2-1; 11 nucleotides agree with TRBD1. Germline lookup yields CDR1 ENHRY and CDR2 SYGVKD. Trimming cost V 11 bases and J 9 bases; bases outside gene matches: 15. The CDR3 loop spans 15 amino acids. In DNA form, the CDR3 reads TGTGCCGTGGGAGGGGCCAGGACAGGGGGCGGTGAGCAGTTCTTC. This codes for CAVGGARTGGGEQFF.

This clone was seen more than once but under ten times. The rearrangement uses TRBV9 and TRBJ1-1; D gene ambiguous. The germline gives CDR1 SGDLS, CDR2 YYNGEE. The CDR3 loop spans 12 amino acids. The V gene lost 4 bases and the J gene lost 1 base, with 5 bases spanning the gap. Written as DNA, the CDR3 is TGTGCCAGCAGCTCAGGGAACACTGAAGCTTTCTTT. Translating gives CASSSGNTEAFF.

The V call is TRBV9, the J call TRBJ1-3, with D perhaps matching TRBD1 (5 bases). The length of the CDR3 is 15 residues. Trimming took 4 bases from V and 8 from J, leaving 19 bases between them. From germline, CDR1 is SGDLS and CDR2 YYNGEE. The CDR3 DNA sequence: TGTGCCAGCAGCTCCGGGCTCGGGGGTCGATACACCATATATTTT. It translates to CASSSGLGGRYTIYF.

The genes are TRBV6-1 and TRBJ2-3, with a tentative D call TRBD1 (5 bases). CDR3 length: 13 residues. Trimming left V 0 bases short and J 12 bases short, with 13 bases between. CDR1 and CDR2 from the germline V gene are MNHNS and SASEGT. The CDR3 sequence is CASSEAATQVQYF. The CDR3 DNA reads TGTGCCAGCAGTGAAGCTGCGACACAGGTACAGTATTTT.

The chain couples TRBV20-1 to TRBJ1-5; 8 positions match TRBD1. In germline, CDR1 is DFQATT, CDR2 SNEGSKA (reference sequence). This CDR3 is built from 15 residues. Trimming removed 5 bases from V and 4 bases from J; junction bases left unmatched: 10. The CDR3 loop is CSARGGQGENQPQHF. CDR3 nucleotides: TGCAGTGCTCGTGGTGGACAGGGAGAAAATCAGCCCCAGCATTTT.

This chain's CDR3 is CASSRDSGGINNEQFF. Written as DNA, the CDR3 is TGTGCCAGTAGTAGGGATAGCGGGGGGATCAACAATGAGCAGTTCTTC. The chain employs TRBV19 and TRBJ2-1, with 10 bases identical to TRBD2. This CDR3 is 16 amino acids long. Losses at the gene ends were 4 bases for V and 5 bases for J; bases not matched to a gene: 8. The V gene's germline CDR1 is LNHDA and CDR2 SQIVND (reference sequence).

The chain joins TRBV2 to TRBJ1-2, with D tentatively TRBD1 (6 bases). This CDR3 has 15 residues. V gave up 0 bases and J gave up 6 bases, with 14 bases separating them. The V gene's germline CDR1 is SNHLY and CDR2 FYNNEI. The chain's CDR3 is CASSEARGRGHGYTF. The DNA for the CDR3 is TGTGCCAGCAGTGAAGCGCGTGGCAGGGGCCATGGCTACACCTTC. Full variable domain (outside the CDR3, taken from reference TRBV2 and TRBJ1-2): EPEVTQTPSHQVTQMGQEVILRCVPISNHLYFYWYRQILGQKVEFLVSFYNNEISEKSEIFDDQFSVERPDGSNFTLKIRSTKLEDSAMYFCASSEARGRGHGYTFGSGTRLTVV.

The chain joins TRBV2 to TRBJ2-7; maybe TRBD2 (5 bases). The V end was cut by 7 bases, the J end by 7 bases, with 17 bases between. The germline V gene encodes CDR1 SNHLY and CDR2 FYNNEI. This CDR3 is 13 amino acids long. The CDR3: CASNLASPTEQYF. The DNA of the CDR3 is TGTGCCAGCAACCTAGCCTCCCCTACTGAGCAGTACTTC.

This sequence joins TRBV3-1 (or the pseudogene TRBV3-2) and TRBJ2-7; 9 bases align to TRBD1. The CDR3 is 14 amino acids. Germline V gene data show CDR1 as LGHDT and CDR2 as YNNKEL (reference sequence). J gave up 4 bases and V 4 bases, and 5 bases lay outside the gene matches. The CDR3 loop is CASSLRQGGYEQYF. The CDR3 coding sequence is TGTGCCAGCAGCCTGAGACAGGGGGGATACGAGCAGTACTTC.

The chain recombines TRBV7-6 with TRBJ2-1; D is possibly TRBD1 (6 bases). Trimming took off 4 bases at V and 2 bases at J, with 12 bases between the two ends. The length of the CDR3 is 15 residues. Germline CDR1 reads SGHVS; CDR2 reads FNYEAQ. The CDR3 coding sequence is TGTGCCAGCAGCTCAGGGGTGGGGCCCTACAATGAGCAGTTCTTC. Its translation: CASSSGVGPYNEQFF.

This clone was detected only a few times. The chain uses TRBV5-8 and TRBJ1-1; D is undetermined. CDR3 size: 14 residues. CDR1 is SGHTS, CDR2 YDEGEE, per germline. Trimming took off 1 base at V and 12 bases at J, with 19 bases between the two ends. The CDR3 nucleotides are TGTGCCAGCAGCTTGTGGAAGCGCCTCGAGTGGCCTTTCTTT. It translates to CASSLWKRLEWPFF.

The chain carries TRBV3-1 (or the pseudogene TRBV3-2) and TRBJ1-1; D is perhaps TRBD1 (5 bases). Germline CDR1 reads LGHDT; CDR2 reads YNNKEL (reference sequence). Deletions cut 4 bases from V and 3 bases from J, with 15 bases between. The CDR3 spans 15 residues. The CDR3 sequence is CASSLRTYKDTEAFF. CDR3 coding DNA: TGTGCCAGCAGCCTCCGGACATACAAGGACACTGAAGCTTTCTTT.

The CDR3 coding sequence is TGTGCCAGCAGCCCCGGGGGTGTAGGGGCGCACTCCGGAAACACCATATATTTT. Amino acids: CASSPGGVGAHSGNTIYF. The chain links TRBV7-2 to TRBJ1-3, with D possibly TRBD1 on 5 matching bases. Germline values: CDR1 SGHTA, CDR2 FQGNSA. With 5 bases removed from V and 4 bases from J, the gap between germline ends came to 24 bases. This CDR3 region has 18 residues. Combining the CDR3 with reference TRBV7-2 and TRBJ1-3 gives the whole variable domain GAGVSQSPSNKVTEKGKDVELRCDPISGHTALYWYRQSLGQGLEFLIYFQGNSAPDKSGLPSDRFSAERTGGSVSTLTIQRTQQEDSAVYLCASSPGGVGAHSGNTIYFGEGSWLTVV.

The rearrangement joins TRBV7-3 to TRBJ2-6; D is unresolved. Deletions cut 6 bases from V and 5 bases from J, with 8 bases between. The CDR3 consists of 13 residues. The V gene's germline CDR1 is SGHTA and CDR2 FQGTGA. DNA for the CDR3: TGTGCCAGCAGTCAGAACCGGGCCAACGTCCTGACTTTC. This encodes CASSQNRANVLTF.

This clone showed up just once. V is TRBV7-6 and J is TRBJ2-1; D possibly corresponds to TRBD1 (5 bases). The CDR3 extends over 17 amino acids. Trimming left V 1 base short and J 5 bases short, with 18 bases between. CDR1 SGHVS and CDR2 FNYEAQ come from the germline V gene. DNA for the CDR3: TGTGCCAGCAGCTTAGTTACATTTACAGGCGAGAACAATGAGCAGTTCTTC. Translated: CASSLVTFTGENNEQFF. Variable domain in full (rest from reference TRBV7-6 and TRBJ2-1): GAGVSQSPRYKVTKRGQDVALRCDPISGHVSLYWYRQALGQGPEFLTYFNYEAQQDKSGLPNDRFSAERPEGSISTLTIQRTEQRDSAMYRCASSLVTFTGENNEQFFGPGTRLTVL.

The V gene is TRBV5-1, the J gene TRBJ1-1; a possible D gene is TRBD1 (5 bases). This CDR3 is 14 amino acids long. Trimming removed 4 bases from V and 0 bases from J, with 10 bases in between. The V gene's germline CDR1 is SGHRS and CDR2 YFSETQ. Written as DNA, the CDR3 is TGCGCCAGCAGCCCCAGGGCTTTGAACACTGAAGCTTTCTTT. This translates into CASSPRALNTEAFF. The whole variable domain, remainder taken from reference TRBV5-1 and TRBJ1-1, is KAGVTQTPRYLIKTRGQQVTLSCSPISGHRSVSWYQQTPGQGLQFLFEYFSETQRNKGNFPGRFSGRQFSNSRSEMNVSTLELGDSALYLCASSPRALNTEAFFGQGTRLTVV.